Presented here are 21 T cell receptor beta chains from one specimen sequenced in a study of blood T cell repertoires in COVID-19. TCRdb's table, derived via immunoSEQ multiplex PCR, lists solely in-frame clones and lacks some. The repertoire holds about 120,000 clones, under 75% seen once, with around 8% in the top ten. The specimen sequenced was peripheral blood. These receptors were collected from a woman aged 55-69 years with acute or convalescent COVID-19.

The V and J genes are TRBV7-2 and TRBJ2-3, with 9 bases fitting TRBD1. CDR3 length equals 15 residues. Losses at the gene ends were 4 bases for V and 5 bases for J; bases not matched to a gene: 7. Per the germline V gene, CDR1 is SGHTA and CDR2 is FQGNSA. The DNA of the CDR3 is TGTGCCAGCAGCTCGACAGGGGGTCCTCGAGATACGCAGTATTTT. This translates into CASSSTGGPRDTQYF.

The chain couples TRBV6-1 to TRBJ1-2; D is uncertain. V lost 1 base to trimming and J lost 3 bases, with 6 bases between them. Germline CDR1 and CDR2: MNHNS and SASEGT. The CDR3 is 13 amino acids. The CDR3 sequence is CASSEGGDYGYTF. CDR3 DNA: TGTGCCAGCAGTGAAGGGGGAGACTATGGCTACACCTTC.

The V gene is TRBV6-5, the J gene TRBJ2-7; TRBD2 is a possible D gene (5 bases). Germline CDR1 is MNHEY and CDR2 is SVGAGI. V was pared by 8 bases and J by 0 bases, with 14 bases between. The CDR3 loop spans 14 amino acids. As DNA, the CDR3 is TGTGCCAGCTGTAGGACTGACCTCTCCTACGAGCAGTACTTC. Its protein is CASCRTDLSYEQYF.

The CDR3 reads CASSYSQFTEAFF. The CDR3 DNA sequence: TGTGCCAGCAGTTACAGTCAGTTCACTGAAGCTTTCTTT. The chain joins TRBV6-6 to TRBJ1-1; no clear D gene. Deletions cut 2 bases from V and 4 bases from J, with 8 bases between. CDR3 length equals 13 residues. Per the germline V gene, CDR1 is MNHNY and CDR2 is SVGAGI (reference sequence).

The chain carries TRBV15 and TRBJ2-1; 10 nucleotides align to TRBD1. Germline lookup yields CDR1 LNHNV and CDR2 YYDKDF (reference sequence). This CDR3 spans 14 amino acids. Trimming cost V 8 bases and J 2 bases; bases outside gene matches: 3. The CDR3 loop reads CATSGQGAYNEQFF. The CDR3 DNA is TGTGCCACCTCTGGACAGGGGGCCTACAATGAGCAGTTCTTC.

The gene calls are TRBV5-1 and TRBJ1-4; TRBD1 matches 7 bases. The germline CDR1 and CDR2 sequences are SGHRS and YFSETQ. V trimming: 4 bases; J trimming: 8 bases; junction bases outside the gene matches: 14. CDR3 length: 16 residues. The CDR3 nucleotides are TGCGCCAGCAGCACCGGGACAGAAAGAGGGTTGGAAAAACTGTTTTTT. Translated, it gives CASSTGTERGLEKLFF.

This chain's CDR3 is CASSATGGPIGEKLFF. The CDR3 DNA reads as TGTGCCAGCAGTGCGACAGGGGGCCCTATTGGGGAAAAACTGTTTTTT. The V and J genes are TRBV6-1 and TRBJ1-4, with 10 nucleotides matching TRBD1. Unmatched junction bases numbered 10, after V lost 4 bases and J lost 8 bases. Germline CDR1 reads MNHNS; CDR2 reads SASEGT. The CDR3 totals 16 residues.

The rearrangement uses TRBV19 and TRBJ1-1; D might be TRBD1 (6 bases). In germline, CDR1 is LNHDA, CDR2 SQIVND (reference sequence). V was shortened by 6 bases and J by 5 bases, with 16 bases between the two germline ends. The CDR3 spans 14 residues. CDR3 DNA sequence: TGTGCCAGTAGAACACAGGGTAAGAGGACTGAAGCTTTCTTT. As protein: CASRTQGKRTEAFF.

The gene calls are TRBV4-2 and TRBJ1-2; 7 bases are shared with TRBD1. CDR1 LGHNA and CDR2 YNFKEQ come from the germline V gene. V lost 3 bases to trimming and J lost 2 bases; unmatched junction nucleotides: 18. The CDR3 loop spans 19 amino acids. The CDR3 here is CASSQVESGFTGVNYGYTF. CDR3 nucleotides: TGTGCCAGCAGCCAGGTCGAATCGGGGTTTACAGGGGTGAACTATGGCTACACCTTC.

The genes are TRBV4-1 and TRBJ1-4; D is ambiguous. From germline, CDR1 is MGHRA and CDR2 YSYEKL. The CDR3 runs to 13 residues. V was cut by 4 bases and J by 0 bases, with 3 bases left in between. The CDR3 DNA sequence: TGCGCCAGCAGCCTTACAACTAATGAAAAACTGTTTTTT. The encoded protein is CASSLTTNEKLFF.

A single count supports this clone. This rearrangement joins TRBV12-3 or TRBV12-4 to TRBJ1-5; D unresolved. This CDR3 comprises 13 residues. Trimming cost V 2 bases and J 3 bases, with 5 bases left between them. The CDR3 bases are TGTGCCAGCAGTTTAAACTACAATCAGCCCCAGCATTTT. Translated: CASSLNYNQPQHF.

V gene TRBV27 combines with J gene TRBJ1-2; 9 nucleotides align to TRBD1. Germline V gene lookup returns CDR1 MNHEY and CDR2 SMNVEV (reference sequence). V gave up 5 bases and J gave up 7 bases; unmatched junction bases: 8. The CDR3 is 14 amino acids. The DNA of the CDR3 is TGTGCCAGCAGTAGAGACAGGGGGAGTCTTGGCTACACCTTC. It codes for CASSRDRGSLGYTF.

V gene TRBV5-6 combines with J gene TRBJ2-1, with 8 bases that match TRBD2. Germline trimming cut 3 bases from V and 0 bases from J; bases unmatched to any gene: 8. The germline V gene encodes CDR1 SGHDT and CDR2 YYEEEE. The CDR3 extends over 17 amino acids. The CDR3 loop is CASSSLSGGDSYNEQFF. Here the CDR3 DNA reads TGTGCCAGCAGCTCTCTGAGCGGGGGCGACTCCTACAATGAGCAGTTCTTC.

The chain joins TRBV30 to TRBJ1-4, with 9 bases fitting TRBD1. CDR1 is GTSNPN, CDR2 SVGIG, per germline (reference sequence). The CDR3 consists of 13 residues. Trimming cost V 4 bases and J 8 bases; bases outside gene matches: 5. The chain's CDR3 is CAWTGQGREKLFF. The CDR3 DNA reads TGTGCCTGGACGGGACAGGGCCGCGAAAAACTGTTTTTT.

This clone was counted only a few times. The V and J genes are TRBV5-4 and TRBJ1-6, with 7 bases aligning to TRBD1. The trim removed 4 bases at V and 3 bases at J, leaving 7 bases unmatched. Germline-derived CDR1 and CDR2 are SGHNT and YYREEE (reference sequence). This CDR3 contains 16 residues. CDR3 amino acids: CASSDSRQGYNSPLHF. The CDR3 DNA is TGTGCCAGCAGCGACTCCCGACAGGGCTATAATTCACCCCTCCACTTT.

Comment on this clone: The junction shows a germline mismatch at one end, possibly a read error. DNA for the CDR3: TGCGCCAGCTGTGACGGCGGGGTGGGCTCCTACGAGCAGTACTTC. Translated, it gives CASCDGGVGSYEQYF. The rearrangement links TRBV10-2 to TRBJ2-7; D may be TRBD2 (6 bases). The germline gives CDR1 WSHSY, CDR2 SAAADI. This CDR3 contains 15 residues.

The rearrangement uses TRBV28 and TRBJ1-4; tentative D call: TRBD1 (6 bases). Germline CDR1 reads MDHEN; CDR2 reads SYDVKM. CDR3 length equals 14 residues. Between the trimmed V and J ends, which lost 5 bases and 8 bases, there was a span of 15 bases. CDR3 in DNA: TGTGCCAGCAGTGCCCCGCAGGGGCAAGAAAAACTGTTTTTT. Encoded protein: CASSAPQGQEKLFF. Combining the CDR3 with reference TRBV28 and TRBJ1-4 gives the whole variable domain DVKVTQSSRYLVKRTGEKVFLECVQDMDHENMFWYRQDPGLGLRLIYFSYDVKMKEKGDIPEGYSVSREKKERFSLILESASTNQTSMYLCASSAPQGQEKLFFGSGTQLSVL.

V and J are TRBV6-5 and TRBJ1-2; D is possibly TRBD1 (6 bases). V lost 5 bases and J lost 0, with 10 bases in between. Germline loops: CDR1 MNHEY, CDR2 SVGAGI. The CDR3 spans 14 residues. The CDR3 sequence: CASSIRTANYGYTF. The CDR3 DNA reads TGTGCCAGCAGTATACGGACAGCTAACTATGGCTACACCTTC.

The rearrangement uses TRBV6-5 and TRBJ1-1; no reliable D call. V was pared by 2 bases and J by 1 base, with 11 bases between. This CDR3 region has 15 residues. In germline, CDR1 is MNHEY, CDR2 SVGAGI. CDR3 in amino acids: CASSYGRHRNTEAFF. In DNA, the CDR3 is TGTGCCAGCAGTTACGGAAGACACAGGAACACTGAAGCTTTCTTT.

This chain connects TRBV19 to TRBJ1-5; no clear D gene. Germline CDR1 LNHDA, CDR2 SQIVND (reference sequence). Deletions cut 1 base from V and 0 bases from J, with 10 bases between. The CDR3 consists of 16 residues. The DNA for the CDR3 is TGTGCCAGTAGTATAGTCACAGTCTATAGCAATCAGCCCCAGCATTTT. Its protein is CASSIVTVYSNQPQHF.

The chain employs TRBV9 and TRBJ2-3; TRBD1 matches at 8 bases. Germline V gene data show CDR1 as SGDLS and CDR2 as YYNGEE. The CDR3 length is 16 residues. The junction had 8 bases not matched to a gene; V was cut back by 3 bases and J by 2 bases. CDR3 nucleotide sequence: TGTGCCAGCAGCGAGCGGACAGGGTACTTCACAGATACGCAGTATTTT. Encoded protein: CASSERTGYFTDTQYF.